This T cell receptor (beta chain) was recovered during a study of blood T cell repertoires in COVID-19. CDR1 and CDR2 (germline): GTSNPN, SVGIG (reference sequence). The CDR3 runs to 16 residues. The protocol was immunoSEQ multiplex PCR, while the TCRdb copy is restricted to in-frame clones and leaves out a portion. Among 150,000 to 200,000 clones listed, 80% to 90% were seen once. The TCR originated in a human donor in a cohort sampled during active COVID-19. The sequenced material came from peripheral blood. V usage is TRBV30 and J usage is TRBJ1-3, with a tentative D call TRBD1 (5 bases). The CDR3 DNA reads TGTGCTCTGGAGGTCGGGAGGGCGCGGGACCGAGGCGCCATATATTTT. Its protein is CALEVGRARDRGAIYF.